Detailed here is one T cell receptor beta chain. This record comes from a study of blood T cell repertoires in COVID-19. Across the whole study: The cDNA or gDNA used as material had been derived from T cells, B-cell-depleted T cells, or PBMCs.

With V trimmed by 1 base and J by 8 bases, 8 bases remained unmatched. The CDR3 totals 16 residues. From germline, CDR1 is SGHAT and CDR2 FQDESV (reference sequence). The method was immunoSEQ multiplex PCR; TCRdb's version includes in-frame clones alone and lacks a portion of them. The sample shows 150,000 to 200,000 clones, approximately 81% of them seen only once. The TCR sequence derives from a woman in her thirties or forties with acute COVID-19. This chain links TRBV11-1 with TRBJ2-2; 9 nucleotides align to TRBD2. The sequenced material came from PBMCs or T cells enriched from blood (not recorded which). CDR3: CASSLGLAAFLGELFF. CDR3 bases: TGTGCCAGCAGCTTAGGACTAGCGGCATTTTTAGGGGAGCTGTTTTTT.